One sample yielded the 27 T cell receptor beta chains listed below, sequenced in a study of neurological immune-mediated disorders. From the 5' RACE reads, TCRdb called clonotypes with MiXCR, one entry per CDR3 protein. Of some 25,000 distinct CDR3 sequences listed, roughly 6.3% are singletons. Sequenced material: PBMCs. The receptors here all came from a woman in her thirties or forties in good health.

This clonotype has a count of ten or more. For the CDR3, the DNA is TGCAGTGCTCGACAGGAAAAAGAAGCTTTCTTT. Residues: CSARQEKEAFF. This chain connects TRBV20-1 to TRBJ1-1; tentatively, D is TRBD1 (6 bases). The CDR3 runs to 11 residues. Trimming left V 5 bases short and J 8 bases short, with 12 bases between. The germline gives CDR1 DFQATT, CDR2 SNEGSKA (reference sequence).

The sample holds many counts of this clonotype. The chain couples TRBV28 to TRBJ1-1; D call uncertain. This CDR3 spans 13 amino acids. Trimming pared 2 bases from V and 0 bases from J, leaving 4 bases between. Germline lookup yields CDR1 MDHEN and CDR2 SYDVKM. The CDR3 coding sequence is TGTGCCAGCAGTTTAGTAATGAACACTGAAGCTTTCTTT. Translating it yields CASSLVMNTEAFF.

In this sample, this clonotype turned up many times. V usage is TRBV12-3 or TRBV12-4 and J usage is TRBJ2-1; D gene unclear. The germline V and J ends were trimmed by 5 bases and 8 bases, with 10 bases remaining between them. This CDR3 spans 12 amino acids. In DNA, the CDR3 is TGTGCCAGCAGTCCTTTGGTGGATGAGCAGTTCTTC. Translating gives CASSPLVDEQFF.

In this sample, this clonotype turned up many times. V and J are TRBV20-1 and TRBJ1-1; a weak D match, TRBD1 (5 bases). The length of the CDR3 is 17 residues. The germline V gene has CDR1 DFQATT and CDR2 SNEGSKA (reference sequence). Between the trimmed V and J ends, which lost 3 bases and 1 base, there was a span of 21 bases. CDR3 nucleotides: TGCAGTGCTAGGGAACTCTGGTGGGGGAGCCCGAACACTGAAGCTTTCTTT. This codes for CSARELWWGSPNTEAFF.

This clonotype appeared many times. The chain uses TRBV5-5 and TRBJ2-2; maybe TRBD1 (6 bases). Germline lookup yields CDR1 SGHKS and CDR2 YYEKEE (reference sequence). The CDR3 runs 15 residues. The V end was cut by 4 bases, the J end by 3 bases, with 13 bases between. Written as DNA, the CDR3 is TGTGCCAGCAGCCGTACAGGGCGCGACACCGGGGAGCTGTTTTTT. It yields the protein CASSRTGRDTGELFF.

This clonotype was detected many times. The chain has TRBV5-6 and TRBJ2-5, with 10 bases matching TRBD2. V dropped 3 bases and J dropped 2; count of bases not matched to a gene: 7. CDR3 length equals 16 residues. In germline, CDR1 is SGHDT, CDR2 YYEEEE. The DNA of the CDR3 is TGTGCCAGCAGCTGGGGGTGGACTAGCGGACAAGAGACCCAGTACTTC. It yields the protein CASSWGWTSGQETQYF.

By share of the sample, this clonotype is medium-sized. This chain joins TRBV20-1 and TRBJ2-1, with D perhaps being TRBD1 or TRBD2 (5 bases each). Trimming left V 3 bases short and J 9 bases short, with 21 bases between. Germline V CDR1 and CDR2: DFQATT, SNEGSKA (reference sequence). The CDR3 runs to 15 residues. The CDR3 bases are TGCAGTGCTAGTGAGGGGTTTTTTGGGTATGGTGAGCAGTTCTTC. Residues: CSASEGFFGYGEQFF.

Many counts were recorded for this clonotype. The chain joins TRBV12-3 or TRBV12-4 to TRBJ2-7; a possible D gene is TRBD1 (5 bases). CDR3 length: 15 residues. V lost 2 bases to trimming and J lost 1 base, with 12 bases between them. In nucleotides, the CDR3 is TGTGCCAGCAGTTTAAACGAGCCAGGGTCCTACGAGCAGTACTTC. Translating it yields CASSLNEPGSYEQYF.

This clonotype was recorded many times. V usage is TRBV27 and J usage is TRBJ2-7; TRBD2 matches 9 bases. The junction had 15 bases not matched to a gene; V was cut back by 5 bases and J by 7 bases. The CDR3 sequence is 16 residues long. Germline loops: CDR1 MNHEY, CDR2 SMNVEV (reference sequence). CDR3 amino acids: CASSRLRREGPKEQYF. CDR3 DNA: TGTGCCAGCAGTCGACTACGGCGGGAGGGCCCGAAGGAGCAGTACTTC.

By share, this clonotype ranks as medium-sized. The CDR3 is CSVTGPSTDTQYF. The CDR3 DNA reads TGCAGCGTCACCGGCCCCAGCACAGATACGCAGTATTTT. This chain uses TRBV29-1 with TRBJ2-3; unclear D gene. The length of the CDR3 is 13 residues. Per germline, CDR1 SQVTM and CDR2 ANQGSEA. The ends were cut back, 6 bases at V and 0 bases at J, with 10 bases in the middle.

This clonotype was counted at least ten times. V and J are TRBV5-1 and TRBJ2-1; TRBD2 is a possible D gene (6 bases). Germline CDR1 and CDR2: SGHRS and YFSETQ. CDR3 length: 15 amino acids. The ends were cut back, 0 bases at V and 8 bases at J, with 15 bases in the middle. CDR3 region: CASSLEGGPLDEQFF. The CDR3 bases are TGCGCCAGCAGCTTGGAGGGAGGCCCTTTGGATGAGCAGTTCTTC.

The sample holds many counts of this clonotype. V and J are TRBV18 and TRBJ2-2; perhaps TRBD2 as D (5 bases). Germline values: CDR1 KGHSH, CDR2 LQKENI. The V gene lost 1 base and the J gene lost 4 bases, with 7 bases spanning the gap. The CDR3 runs to 14 residues. CDR3 DNA sequence: TGTGCCAGCTCACCACAAGGGAGCACCGGGGAGCTGTTTTTT. This encodes CASSPQGSTGELFF. Supplemented by reference TRBV18 and TRBJ2-2, the full variable domain reads NAGVMQNPRHLVRRRGQEARLRCSPMKGHSHVYWYRQLPEEGLKFMVYLQKENIIDESGMPKERFSAEFPKEGPSILRIQQVVRGDSAAYFCASSPQGSTGELFFGEGSRLTVL.

This clonotype rates as medium-sized. This chain uses TRBV7-9 with TRBJ2-7; no reliable D call. In germline, CDR1 is SEHNR, CDR2 FQNEAQ (reference sequence). The V end lost 2 bases, the J end lost 6 bases, and 8 bases lay between the germline ends. The CDR3 is 12 amino acids. CDR3 loop: CASSLLSTEQYF. In DNA form, the CDR3 reads TGTGCCAGCAGCTTATTGAGTACCGAGCAGTACTTC.

This clonotype was counted at least ten times. V is TRBV5-1 and J is TRBJ2-1; D uncertain. Trimming removed 0 bases from V and 5 bases from J, with 6 bases in between. The germline V gene encodes CDR1 SGHRS and CDR2 YFSETQ. The CDR3 extends over 13 amino acids. The CDR3 protein is CASSLGSNNEQFF. The CDR3 region has the DNA TGCGCCAGCAGCTTGGGGTCGAACAATGAGCAGTTCTTC. The full variable domain, its missing parts supplied by reference TRBV5-1 and TRBJ2-1, is KAGVTQTPRYLIKTRGQQVTLSCSPISGHRSVSWYQQTPGQGLQFLFEYFSETQRNKGNFPGRFSGRQFSNSRSEMNVSTLELGDSALYLCASSLGSNNEQFFGPGTRLTVL.

This clonotype showed up many times. The chain joins TRBV20-1 to TRBJ2-3; possibly TRBD1 or TRBD2 for D (5 bases each). CDR3 length: 12 amino acids. Trimming took 6 bases from V and 4 from J, leaving 11 bases between them. Germline lookup yields CDR1 DFQATT and CDR2 SNEGSKA (reference sequence). CDR3: CSARLGADTQYF. The CDR3 DNA follows: TGCAGTGCCAGACTGGGGGCAGATACGCAGTATTTT.

This clonotype has at least ten counts. The V and J genes are TRBV5-1 and TRBJ2-5; 7 nucleotides match TRBD2. CDR1 is SGHRS and CDR2 is YFSETQ in the germline V gene. This CDR3 is 15 amino acids long. V was pared by 1 base and J by 4 bases, with 7 bases of the junction left unmatched. As DNA, the CDR3 is TGCGCCAGCAGCTTGTCCAGCGGGATAGGAGAGACCCAGTACTTC. As protein: CASSLSSGIGETQYF.

This clonotype has a count of ten or more. The V gene is TRBV15, the J gene TRBJ2-7, with D possibly TRBD1 on 6 matching bases. Trimming removed 2 bases from V and 0 bases from J, with 11 bases in between. Germline V CDR1 and CDR2: LNHNV, YYDKDF (reference sequence). CDR3 length equals 15 residues. The CDR3 DNA reads TGTGCCACCAGCAGAAGGCCGGACAGCTCCTACGAGCAGTACTTC. Its translation is CATSRRPDSSYEQYF.

This clonotype was recorded at least ten times. The rearrangement links TRBV7-2 to TRBJ1-5; D unclear. Germline CDR1 is SGHTA and CDR2 is FQGNSA. The CDR3 runs to 14 residues. Trimming cost V 1 base and J 6 bases, with 10 bases left between them. In nucleotides, the CDR3 is TGTGCCAGCAGCTTAGACCGTCCGGGTCAGCCCCAGCATTTT. Translation: CASSLDRPGQPQHF.

This clonotype has at least ten counts. The V and J genes are TRBV6-2 or TRBV6-3 and TRBJ2-5; 7 nucleotides match TRBD2. After removal of 0 bases from V and 0 bases from J, the junction contained 7 bases not matched to a gene. Germline assignment: CDR1 MNHEY and CDR2 SVGEGT. The CDR3 covers 17 residues. The CDR3 DNA is TGTGCCAGCAGTTACTCTCCCCTAGCGGCGGACCAAGAGACCCAGTACTTC. Translation gives CASSYSPLAADQETQYF.

The genes are TRBV5-6 and TRBJ2-7; D unresolved. The germline V and J ends were trimmed by 0 bases and 2 bases, with 9 bases remaining between them. CDR1 and CDR2 from the germline V gene are SGHDT and YYEEEE. The CDR3 extends over 14 amino acids. Here the CDR3 DNA reads TGTGCCAGCAGCTTGGGGTCCTCTGCCTACGAGCAGTACTTC. Protein sequence: CASSLGSSAYEQYF.

This chain uses TRBV12-2 with TRBJ1-5; the table's D gene call, TRBD1, was not cross checked with the DNA. TRBV12-2 represents a pseudogene. The CDR3 loop spans 16 amino acids. This CDR3 is CASRLVDSFSNQPQHF. The CDR3 nucleotides read TGTGCAAGTCGCTTAGTAGACAGTTTTAGCAATCAGCCCCAGCATTTT.

This clonotype was recorded at least ten times. Here the CDR3 DNA reads TGTGCCAGCAGCCAAGATTCGGCAGCCAATCAGCCCCAGCATTTT. It translates to CASSQDSAANQPQHF. The V and J genes are TRBV3-1 and TRBJ1-5; the D is unclear. Trimming took off 0 bases at V and 3 bases at J, with 9 bases between the two ends. CDR3 length: 15 residues. Per the germline V gene, CDR1 is LGHDT and CDR2 is YNNKEL (reference sequence).

The table lists this clonotype with many counts. This chain uses TRBV20-1 with TRBJ2-5, with 8 bases that match TRBD1. The CDR3 consists of 15 residues. Germline V gene lookup returns CDR1 DFQATT and CDR2 SNEGSKA (reference sequence). The trim removed 3 bases at V and 2 bases at J, leaving 8 bases unmatched. CDR3 nucleotides: TGCAGTGCTAGGGACAGGGTAGGCCGACAAGAGACCCAGTACTTC. This sequence encodes CSARDRVGRQETQYF.

This clonotype was observed at least ten times. This sequence joins TRBV5-1 and TRBJ1-5; 10 nucleotides line up with TRBD1. The CDR3 is made up of 17 amino acids. The germline CDR1 and CDR2 sequences are SGHRS and YFSETQ. J was trimmed by 10 bases and V by 0 bases; bases with no gene match: 13. The CDR3 is CASSLVPGTGVMEPQHF. CDR3 bases: TGCGCCAGCAGCTTGGTACCCGGGACAGGGGTTATGGAACCCCAGCATTTT.

The CDR3: CSARDLDSDPQFF. The CDR3 region has the DNA TGCAGTGCTAGAGATTTGGACTCGGACCCACAGTTCTTC. The chain couples TRBV20-1 to TRBJ2-1, with a possible D match to TRBD2 (5 bases). Trimming took off 0 bases at V and 13 bases at J, with 16 bases between the two ends. There are 13 residues in the CDR3. CDR1 and CDR2 from the germline V gene are DFQATT and SNEGSKA (reference sequence).

Ten or more counts support this clonotype. The V call is TRBV20-1, the J call TRBJ1-5; the D is unclear. Germline CDR1 DFQATT, CDR2 SNEGSKA (reference sequence). The CDR3 consists of 14 residues. V was clipped by 0 bases and J by 2 bases, with 8 bases between them. The CDR3 is CSARDGEGNQPQHF. CDR3 nucleotides: TGCAGTGCTAGAGACGGGGAGGGCAATCAGCCCCAGCATTTT.

J is TRBJ2-1 and V is TRBV29-1; 9 nucleotides agree with TRBD2. Per the germline V gene, CDR1 is SQVTM and CDR2 is ANQGSEA. Trimming removed 2 bases from V and 7 bases from J; junction bases left unmatched: 12. This CDR3 comprises 16 residues. CDR3 region: CSVEPQGLADPNEQFF. The CDR3 DNA follows: TGCAGCGTTGAACCCCAGGGACTAGCCGACCCTAATGAGCAGTTCTTC.